This T cell receptor (beta chain) was sequenced during a study of T cells and copy number aberrations in small-cell lung cancer. Sequencing used immunoSEQ multiplex PCR; TCRdb keeps in-frame clones, though not all of them. The repertoire holds approximately 1,300 clones, with approximately 83% as singletons. Germline V gene lookup returns CDR1 SGDLS and CDR2 YYNGEE. The CDR3 length is 13 residues. V gave up 10 bases and J gave up 1 base, with 15 bases separating them. The chain has TRBV9 and TRBJ2-7, with a tentative D call TRBD1 (6 bases). This receptor was taken from a woman in her forties or fifties with small cell lung cancer. Material: tumor tissue. The CDR3 here is CAQGPGPSYEQYF. CDR3 DNA sequence: TGTGCCCAGGGGCCAGGCCCTTCCTACGAGCAGTACTTC. The whole variable domain, filled in from reference TRBV9 and TRBJ2-7, reads DSGVTQTPKHLITATGQRVTLRCSPRSGDLSVYWYQQSLDQGLQFLIQYYNGEERAKGNILERFSAQQFPDLHSELNLSSLELGDSALYFCAQGPGPSYEQYFGPGTRLTVT.